Following are 29 T cell receptor beta chains from one sample sequenced in a study of T cell repertoires in cytomegalovirus infection. One entry per CDR3 protein results from TCRdb running MiXCR on the reads. The sample shows 450,000 to 650,000 distinct CDR3 sequences, approximately 40% of them seen only once. These receptors' antigens are unknown. Source: cultured PBMCs, taken from culture after CMV antigen stimulation. The receptors shown here come from a human donor in good health (CMV status not recorded). Some clones in this sample may be carry-over from other donors' samples.

The rearrangement joins TRBV6-2 or TRBV6-3 to TRBJ2-3; D is ambiguous. The CDR3 has 13 residues. Germline CDR1 MNHEY, CDR2 SVGEGT. V lost 8 bases and J lost 4, with 13 bases in between. The CDR3 DNA follows: TGTGCCAGCGCCCCCGGAGTTGCAGATACGCAGTATTTT. This translates into CASAPGVADTQYF.

This sequence joins TRBV3-1 and TRBJ1-6, with TRBD1 matching over 11 bases. V was clipped by 1 base and J by 7 bases; unmatched bases: 0. The germline gives CDR1 LGHDT, CDR2 YNNKEL (reference sequence). The CDR3 runs 15 residues. CDR3 amino acids: CASSQGTGGNSPLHF. CDR3 coding DNA: TGTGCCAGCAGCCAAGGGACAGGGGGCAATTCACCCCTCCACTTT. The full variable domain, with the rest looked up from reference TRBV3-1 and TRBJ1-6, is DTAVSQTPKYLVTQMGNDKSIKCEQNLGHDTMYWYKQDSKKFLKIMFSYNNKELIINETVPNRFSPKSPDKAHLNLHINSLELGDSAVYFCASSQGTGGNSPLHFGNGTRLTVT.

This rearrangement joins TRBV24-1 to TRBJ2-3; unclear D gene. Trimming took off 1 base at V and 4 bases at J, with 11 bases between the two ends. The V gene's germline CDR1 is KGHDR and CDR2 SFDVKD. The CDR3 loop spans 15 amino acids. The CDR3 DNA reads TGTGCCACCAGTGATTTAGGGTTTCCGGCAGATACGCAGTATTTT. It translates to CATSDLGFPADTQYF.

In this sample, this clonotype turned up a few times. V and J are TRBV2 and TRBJ2-4, with 11 bases matching TRBD2. The CDR3 contains 15 residues. Germline CDR1 SNHLY, CDR2 FYNNEI. Trimming removed 6 bases from V and 5 bases from J; junction bases left unmatched: 6. CDR3 sequence (DNA): TGTGCCAGCAGCGACACTAGCGGGGGCCAAAACATTCAGTACTTC. Encoded protein: CASSDTSGGQNIQYF.

In this sample, this clonotype turned up many times. This chain connects TRBV6-1 to TRBJ1-2, with D perhaps TRBD1 (6 bases). CDR3 length: 16 amino acids. Trimming pared 7 bases from V and 4 bases from J, leaving 22 bases between. Germline loops: CDR1 MNHNS, CDR2 SASEGT. CDR3 nucleotide sequence: TGTGCCAGCACCCAATATTTGAGGGGGGACACCTATGGCTACACCTTC. Amino acid sequence: CASTQYLRGDTYGYTF.

The chain carries TRBV23-1 and TRBJ1-6, with 8 bases fitting TRBD1. TRBV23-1 counts as an open reading frame of uncertain function. The CDR3 is made up of 15 amino acids. V trimming: 4 bases; J trimming: 9 bases; junction bases outside the gene matches: 8. CDR3 in amino acids: CASSLIGQGRSPLHF. CDR3 nucleotide sequence: TGCGCCAGCAGTCTCATTGGACAGGGCCGTTCACCCCTCCACTTT.

V usage is TRBV27 and J usage is TRBJ2-3, with TRBD1 as a possible D gene (5 bases). CDR3 size: 11 residues. The V gene lost 4 bases and the J gene lost 12 bases, with 11 bases spanning the gap. Germline-derived CDR1 and CDR2 are MNHEY and SMNVEV (reference sequence). CDR3 DNA sequence: TGTGCCAGCAGTTCTGGACATTATCAGTATTTT. It encodes CASSSGHYQYF.

J is TRBJ1-2 and V is TRBV6-6; maybe TRBD1 (5 bases). CDR1 and CDR2 from the germline V gene are MNHNY and SVGAGI (reference sequence). The V end lost 9 bases, the J end lost 4 bases, and 24 bases lay between the germline ends. The CDR3 loop spans 16 amino acids. This CDR3 reads CARLGQGVTDLYGYTF. Written as DNA, the CDR3 is TGTGCCAGGTTGGGGCAGGGCGTCACCGATCTCTATGGCTACACCTTC.

This clonotype occurred many times. The chain combines TRBV7-2 with TRBJ1-1; D is uncertain. Germline V gene data show CDR1 as SGHTA and CDR2 as FQGNSA. Trimming removed 1 base from V and 4 bases from J, with 10 bases in between. CDR3 size: 14 residues. This CDR3 is CASSLGRLGTEAFF. In DNA, the CDR3 is TGTGCCAGCAGCTTAGGACGACTGGGCACTGAAGCTTTCTTT.

The chain carries TRBV7-2 and TRBJ2-1, with D tentatively TRBD2 (6 bases). V dropped 3 bases and J dropped 13 bases, with 19 bases sitting between them. The CDR3 loop spans 14 amino acids. Per germline, CDR1 SGHTA and CDR2 FQGNSA. The CDR3 protein is CASSFRRGGSTQFF. CDR3 bases: TGTGCCAGCAGCTTTCGGAGGGGCGGGTCTACCCAGTTCTTC.

This clonotype was observed a few times. V usage is TRBV7-9 and J usage is TRBJ1-1, with D unresolved. Trimming left V 4 bases short and J 8 bases short, with 17 bases between. Germline V lookup: CDR1 SEHNR, CDR2 FQNEAQ (reference sequence). The CDR3 has 14 amino acids. The CDR3 bases are TGTGCCAGCAGCTACGATGACTCGATTTGGGAAGCTTTCTTT. Amino acids: CASSYDDSIWEAFF.

V gene TRBV6-1 combines with J gene TRBJ2-5; 7 bases match TRBD1. This CDR3 is 14 amino acids long. Germline V CDR1 and CDR2: MNHNS, SASEGT. V lost 1 base to trimming and J lost 5 bases; unmatched junction nucleotides: 4. The CDR3 region is CASSEEPTGETQYF. The CDR3 DNA reads as TGTGCCAGCAGTGAAGAGCCGACAGGGGAGACCCAGTACTTC.

The gene calls are TRBV6-2 or TRBV6-3 and TRBJ2-1; the D gene is possibly TRBD2 (5 bases). The CDR3 contains 14 residues. Germline V CDR1 and CDR2: MNHEY, SVGEGT. Trimming took off 8 bases at V and 1 base at J, with 12 bases between the two ends. The CDR3 DNA is TGTGCCAGCTCCGGGGTAGTTTCCTACAATGAGCAGTTCTTC. The encoded protein is CASSGVVSYNEQFF.

The chain joins TRBV7-2 to TRBJ2-2, with D unclear. Trimming took 4 bases from V and 6 from J, leaving 12 bases between them. CDR1 and CDR2 from the germline V gene are SGHTA and FQGNSA. The CDR3 sequence is 14 residues long. Here the CDR3 DNA reads TGTGCCAGCAGCTCGGGCTCTTTTTCCGGGGAGCTGTTTTTT. Protein: CASSSGSFSGELFF.

This clonotype was recorded a few times. The chain uses TRBV4-2 and TRBJ2-5; D unresolved. V lost 4 bases and J 5 bases, leaving 8 bases between the germline ends. Germline loops: CDR1 LGHNA, CDR2 YNFKEQ. The CDR3 covers 12 residues. CDR3: CASSRNGETQYF. The DNA for the CDR3 is TGTGCCAGCAGCCGCAACGGGGAGACCCAGTACTTC.

This clonotype appeared a few times. The J gene is TRBJ2-2, the V gene TRBV7-2, with no clear D. The CDR3 consists of 13 residues. Trimming took 2 bases from V and 5 from J, leaving 6 bases between them. CDR1 and CDR2 (germline): SGHTA, FQGNSA. CDR3 protein: CASSLSITGELFF. CDR3 sequence (DNA): TGTGCCAGCAGCTTATCTATAACCGGGGAGCTGTTTTTT.

This sequence joins TRBV10-3 and TRBJ1-1; D might be TRBD1 (6 bases). There are 14 residues in the CDR3. CDR1 and CDR2 (germline): ENHRY, SYGVKD. V lost 0 bases to trimming and J lost 3 bases, with 8 bases between them. CDR3 in amino acids: CAISESDSHTEAFF. DNA of the CDR3: TGTGCCATCAGTGAGTCGGACAGCCACACTGAAGCTTTCTTT.

In this sample, this clonotype turned up a few times. This chain uses TRBV11-2 with TRBJ2-1, with 8 bases matching TRBD2. This CDR3 spans 14 amino acids. The V segment lost 7 bases and the J segment 9 bases; nucleotides outside the gene matches: 11. Germline V lookup: CDR1 SGHAT, CDR2 FQNNGV. The CDR3, as DNA: TGTGCCAGCATCCCGGGACTAGATTTTCGTGAGCAGTTCTTC. It specifies CASIPGLDFREQFF.

V is TRBV7-2 and J is TRBJ2-5, with TRBD2 matching 9 bases. The CDR3 totals 14 residues. The germline CDR1 and CDR2 sequences are SGHTA and FQGNSA. Trimming cost V 3 bases and J 5 bases; bases outside gene matches: 4. DNA of the CDR3: TGTGCCAGCAGCTTCGGCGGGGGGGCGGAGACCCAGTACTTC. Amino acids: CASSFGGGAETQYF.

The gene calls are TRBV28 and TRBJ1-1; no definite D call. The CDR3 is 12 residues long. CDR1 MDHEN and CDR2 SYDVKM come from the germline V gene. The V end lost 7 bases, the J end lost 5 bases, and 11 bases lay between the germline ends. DNA for the CDR3: TGTGCCAGCACCAATCTGGGTACTGAAGCTTTCTTT. Translated, it gives CASTNLGTEAFF.

This clonotype was detected only a few times. The CDR3 sequence is CASSLGGQGFEAFF. The CDR3 nucleotides are TGTGCCAGCAGTTTAGGGGGACAGGGGTTCGAAGCTTTCTTT. This sequence joins TRBV12-3 or TRBV12-4 and TRBJ1-1, with 10 nucleotides matching TRBD1. V was clipped by 1 base and J by 8 bases; unmatched bases: 4. The CDR3 consists of 14 residues.

This clonotype showed up many times. V gene TRBV7-2 combines with J gene TRBJ2-2, with TRBD2 as a possible D gene (6 bases). V lost 5 bases and J 1 base, leaving 20 bases between the germline ends. This CDR3 has 18 amino acids. Looked up from germline, CDR1 is SGHTA and CDR2 is FQGNSA. The CDR3 reads CASSLSIFSGLNTGELFF. CDR3 coding DNA: TGTGCCAGCAGCCTTTCGATTTTTAGCGGCTTGAACACCGGGGAGCTGTTTTTT.

This clonotype was seen many times. One end of the junction varies from germline; a read error may be responsible. The V call is TRBV7-2, the J call TRBJ2-7, with 11 bases lining up with TRBD2. This CDR3 contains 13 residues. CDR1 and CDR2 from the germline V gene are SGHTA and FQGNSA. CDR3 in amino acids: CASSLAGGHEQYF. CDR3 coding DNA: TGTGCCAGCAGTTTAGCGGGAGGGCACGAGCAGTACTTC.

This clonotype was found a few times. The genes are TRBV6-5 and TRBJ2-5; 7 bases are a match to TRBD2. The CDR3 is made up of 17 amino acids. V dropped 5 bases and J dropped 1; count of bases not matched to a gene: 13. Per the germline V gene, CDR1 is MNHEY and CDR2 is SVGAGI. The CDR3 DNA follows: TGTGCCAGCAGTCGGGGGGTGAGGGGTTACTCCCAAGAGACCCAGTACTTC. Encoded protein: CASSRGVRGYSQETQYF.

This sequence joins TRBV7-8 and TRBJ1-1, with 7 bases identical to TRBD1. The CDR3 runs to 14 residues. Per germline, CDR1 SGHVS and CDR2 FQNEAQ. V trimming: 0 bases; J trimming: 7 bases; junction bases outside the gene matches: 5. The CDR3 DNA reads TGTGCCAGCAGCTTAGCGGTCACAGGGGATGAAGCTTTCTTT. It translates to CASSLAVTGDEAFF. Based on the CDR3 plus reference TRBV7-8 and TRBJ1-1, the full variable domain is GAGVSQSPRYKVAKRGQDVALRCDPISGHVSLFWYQQALGQGPEFLTYFQNEAQLDKSGLPSDRFFAERPEGSVSTLKIQRTQQEDSAVYLCASSLAVTGDEAFFGQGTRLTVV.

The table lists this clonotype with many counts. The chain couples TRBV11-2 to TRBJ2-2; 8 bases are shared with TRBD1. The V segment lost 5 bases and the J segment 2 bases; nucleotides outside the gene matches: 4. Germline values: CDR1 SGHAT, CDR2 FQNNGV. The CDR3 runs 15 residues. The CDR3 nucleotides read TGTGCCAGCAGCCCGACAGGGGCTAACACCGGGGAGCTGTTTTTT. Amino acids: CASSPTGANTGELFF.

The rearrangement joins TRBV12-3 or TRBV12-4 to TRBJ2-6; 7 positions match TRBD1. This CDR3 has 15 residues. V was clipped by 3 bases and J by 5 bases; unmatched bases: 4. The CDR3 here is CASSFEGAWANVLTF. The CDR3 nucleotides are TGTGCCAGCAGTTTTGAGGGGGCCTGGGCCAACGTCCTGACTTTC.

This chain uses TRBV2 with TRBJ2-7, with D perhaps TRBD2 (5 bases). The germline V and J ends were trimmed by 4 bases and 3 bases, with 10 bases remaining between them. Germline CDR1 reads SNHLY; CDR2 reads FYNNEI. This CDR3 comprises 13 residues. The CDR3 DNA follows: TGTGCCAGCAGTGCGGGAATTAGCTACGAGCAGTACTTC. Encoded protein: CASSAGISYEQYF.

The rearrangement joins TRBV20-1 to TRBJ2-5; D is unclear. Germline V gene lookup returns CDR1 DFQATT and CDR2 SNEGSKA (reference sequence). V was pared by 3 bases and J by 3 bases, with 5 bases between. The CDR3 is made up of 11 amino acids. The CDR3 sequence is CSARPKETQYF. The CDR3 nucleotides read TGCAGTGCTAGGCCCAAAGAGACCCAGTACTTC.